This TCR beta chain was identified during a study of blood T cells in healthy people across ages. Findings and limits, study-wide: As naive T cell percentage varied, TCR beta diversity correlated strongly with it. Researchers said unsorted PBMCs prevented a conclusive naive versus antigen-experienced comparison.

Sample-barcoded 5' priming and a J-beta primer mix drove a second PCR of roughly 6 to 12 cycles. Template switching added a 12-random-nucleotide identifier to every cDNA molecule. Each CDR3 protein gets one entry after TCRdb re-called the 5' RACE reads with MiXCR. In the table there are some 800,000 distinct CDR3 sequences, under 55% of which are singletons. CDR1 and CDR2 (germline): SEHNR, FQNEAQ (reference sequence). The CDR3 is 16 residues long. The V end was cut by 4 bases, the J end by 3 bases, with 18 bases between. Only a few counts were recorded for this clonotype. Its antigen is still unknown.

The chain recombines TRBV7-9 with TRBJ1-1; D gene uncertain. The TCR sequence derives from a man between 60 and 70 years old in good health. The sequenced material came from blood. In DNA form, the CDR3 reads TGTGCCAGCAGCTCAACCGACCTGGGATCGTACACTGAAGCTTTCTTT. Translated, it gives CASSSTDLGSYTEAFF.